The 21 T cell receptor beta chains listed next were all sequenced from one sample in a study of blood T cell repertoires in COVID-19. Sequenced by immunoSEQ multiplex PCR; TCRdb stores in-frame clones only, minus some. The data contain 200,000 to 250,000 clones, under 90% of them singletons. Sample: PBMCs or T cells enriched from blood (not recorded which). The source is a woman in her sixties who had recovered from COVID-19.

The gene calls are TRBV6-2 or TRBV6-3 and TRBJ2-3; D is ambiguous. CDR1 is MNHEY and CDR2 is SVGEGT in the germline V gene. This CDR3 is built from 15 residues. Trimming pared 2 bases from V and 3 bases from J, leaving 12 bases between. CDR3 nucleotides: TGTGCCAGCAGTTACCCGTCGTCAGTGACAGATACGCAGTATTTT. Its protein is CASSYPSSVTDTQYF.

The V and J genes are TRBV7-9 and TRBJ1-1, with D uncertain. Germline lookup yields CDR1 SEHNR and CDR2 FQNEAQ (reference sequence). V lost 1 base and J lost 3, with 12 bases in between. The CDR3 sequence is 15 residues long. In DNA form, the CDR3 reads TGTGCCAGCAGCTTAGTCGGTCAGGTCGACACTGAAGCTTTCTTT. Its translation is CASSLVGQVDTEAFF.

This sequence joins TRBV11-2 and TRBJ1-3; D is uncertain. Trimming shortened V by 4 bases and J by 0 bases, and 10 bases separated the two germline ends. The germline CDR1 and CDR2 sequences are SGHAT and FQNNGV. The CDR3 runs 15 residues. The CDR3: CASSSTGISGNTIYF. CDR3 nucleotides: TGTGCCAGCAGCTCGACGGGAATCTCTGGAAACACCATATATTTT.

The CDR3 sequence: CASSVSGDSYEQYF. Here the CDR3 DNA reads TGCGCCAGCAGTGTATCAGGGGACTCCTACGAGCAGTACTTC. The rearrangement links TRBV10-1 to TRBJ2-7, with a possible D match to TRBD1 (6 bases). V dropped 4 bases and J dropped 0 bases, with 10 bases sitting between them. Germline V gene lookup returns CDR1 WNHNN and CDR2 SYGVQD (reference sequence). This CDR3 spans 14 amino acids.

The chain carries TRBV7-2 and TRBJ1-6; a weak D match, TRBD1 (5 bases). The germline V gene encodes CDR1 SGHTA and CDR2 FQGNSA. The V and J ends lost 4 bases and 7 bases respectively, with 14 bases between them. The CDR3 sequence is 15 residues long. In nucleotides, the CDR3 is TGTGCCAGCAGCTCGTCGACGGGGGAGAATTCACCCCTCCACTTT. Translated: CASSSSTGENSPLHF. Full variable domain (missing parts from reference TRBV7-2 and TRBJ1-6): GAGVSQSPSNKVTEKGKDVELRCDPISGHTALYWYRQSLGQGLEFLIYFQGNSAPDKSGLPSDRFSAERTGGSVSTLTIQRTQQEDSAVYLCASSSSTGENSPLHFGNGTRLTVT.

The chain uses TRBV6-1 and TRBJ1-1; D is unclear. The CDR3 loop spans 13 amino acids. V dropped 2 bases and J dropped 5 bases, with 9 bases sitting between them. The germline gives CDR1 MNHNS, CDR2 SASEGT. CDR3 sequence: CASSESLRTEAFF. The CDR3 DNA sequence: TGTGCCAGCAGTGAAAGCCTCCGGACTGAAGCTTTCTTT.

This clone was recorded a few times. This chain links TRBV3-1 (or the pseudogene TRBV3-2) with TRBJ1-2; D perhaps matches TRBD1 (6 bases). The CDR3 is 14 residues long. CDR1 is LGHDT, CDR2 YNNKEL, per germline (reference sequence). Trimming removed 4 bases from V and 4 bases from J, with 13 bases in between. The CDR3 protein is CASSRGQSGYGYTF. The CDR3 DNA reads TGTGCCAGCAGCCGCGGACAGTCCGGCTATGGCTACACCTTC.

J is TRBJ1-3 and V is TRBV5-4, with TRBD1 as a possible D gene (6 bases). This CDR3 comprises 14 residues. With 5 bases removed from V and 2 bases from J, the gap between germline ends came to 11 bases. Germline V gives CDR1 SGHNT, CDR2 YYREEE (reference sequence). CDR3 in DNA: TGTGCCAGCAGGTCACAGGGAACTGGAAACACCATATATTTT. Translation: CASRSQGTGNTIYF.

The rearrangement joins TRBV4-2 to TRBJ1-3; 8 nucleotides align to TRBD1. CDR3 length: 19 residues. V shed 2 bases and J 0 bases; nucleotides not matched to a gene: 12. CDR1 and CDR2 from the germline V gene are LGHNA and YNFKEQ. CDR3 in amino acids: CASSQKVGQGLPSGNTIYF. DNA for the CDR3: TGTGCCAGCAGCCAAAAGGTCGGACAGGGCCTACCCTCTGGAAACACCATATATTTT.

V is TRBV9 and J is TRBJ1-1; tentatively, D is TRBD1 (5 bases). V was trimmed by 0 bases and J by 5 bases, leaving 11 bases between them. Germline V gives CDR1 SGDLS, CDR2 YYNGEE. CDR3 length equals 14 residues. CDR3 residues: CASSVVRGLTEAFF. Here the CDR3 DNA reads TGTGCCAGCAGCGTAGTCCGGGGGTTGACTGAAGCTTTCTTT.

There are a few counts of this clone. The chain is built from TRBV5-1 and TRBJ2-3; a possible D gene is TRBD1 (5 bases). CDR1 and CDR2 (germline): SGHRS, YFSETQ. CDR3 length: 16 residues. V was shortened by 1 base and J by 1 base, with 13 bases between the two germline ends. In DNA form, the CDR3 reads TGCGCCAGCAGCTTGTCGCAGGGCAGAGGCACAGATACGCAGTATTTT. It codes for CASSLSQGRGTDTQYF. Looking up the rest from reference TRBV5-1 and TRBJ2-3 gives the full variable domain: KAGVTQTPRYLIKTRGQQVTLSCSPISGHRSVSWYQQTPGQGLQFLFEYFSETQRNKGNFPGRFSGRQFSNSRSEMNVSTLELGDSALYLCASSLSQGRGTDTQYFGPGTRLTVL.

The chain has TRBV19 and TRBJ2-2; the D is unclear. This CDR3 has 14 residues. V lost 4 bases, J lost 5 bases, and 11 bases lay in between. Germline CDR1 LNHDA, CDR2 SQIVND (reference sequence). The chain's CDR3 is CASSTIAPTGELFF. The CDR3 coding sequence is TGTGCCAGTAGTACAATAGCCCCGACCGGGGAGCTGTTTTTT.

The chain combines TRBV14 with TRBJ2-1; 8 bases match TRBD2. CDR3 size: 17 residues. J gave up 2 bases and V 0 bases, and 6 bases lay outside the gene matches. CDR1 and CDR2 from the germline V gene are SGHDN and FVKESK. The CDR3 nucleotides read TGTGCCAGCAGCCAAGATTTTCGGGAGGGCCCCTACAATGAGCAGTTCTTC. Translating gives CASSQDFREGPYNEQFF.

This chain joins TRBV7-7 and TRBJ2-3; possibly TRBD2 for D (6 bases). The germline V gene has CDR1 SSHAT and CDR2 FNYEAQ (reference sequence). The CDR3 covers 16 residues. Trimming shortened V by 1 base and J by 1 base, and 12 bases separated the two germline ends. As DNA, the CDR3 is TGTGCCAGCAGCTTAGGGTCCAGGGAGGGCACAGATACGCAGTATTTT. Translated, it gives CASSLGSREGTDTQYF.

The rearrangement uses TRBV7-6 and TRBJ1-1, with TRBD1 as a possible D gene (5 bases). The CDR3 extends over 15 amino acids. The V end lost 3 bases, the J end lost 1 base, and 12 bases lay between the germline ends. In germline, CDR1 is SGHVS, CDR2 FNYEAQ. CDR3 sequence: CASSFQGVGNTEAFF. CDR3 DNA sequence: TGTGCCAGCAGCTTTCAGGGTGTCGGGAACACTGAAGCTTTCTTT.

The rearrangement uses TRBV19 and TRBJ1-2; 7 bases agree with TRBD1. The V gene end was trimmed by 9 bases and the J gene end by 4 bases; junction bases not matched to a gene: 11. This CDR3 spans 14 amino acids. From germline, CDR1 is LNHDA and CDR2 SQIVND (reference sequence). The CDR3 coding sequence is TGTGCCAGCAGCCGACAGGGAACGTCCTATGGCTACACCTTC. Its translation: CASSRQGTSYGYTF. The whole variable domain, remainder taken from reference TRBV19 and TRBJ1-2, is DGGITQSPKYLFRKEGQNVTLSCEQNLNHDAMYWYRQDPGQGLRLIYYSQIVNDFQKGDIAEGYSVSREKKESFPLTVTSAQKNPTAFYLCASSRQGTSYGYTFGSGTRLTVV.

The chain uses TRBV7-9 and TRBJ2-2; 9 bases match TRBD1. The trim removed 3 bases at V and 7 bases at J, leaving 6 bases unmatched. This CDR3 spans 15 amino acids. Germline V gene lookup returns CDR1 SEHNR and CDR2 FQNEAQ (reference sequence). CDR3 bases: TGTGCCAGCAGCTTGGGACAGGGCGGTGGCGGGGAGCTGTTTTTT. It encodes CASSLGQGGGGELFF.

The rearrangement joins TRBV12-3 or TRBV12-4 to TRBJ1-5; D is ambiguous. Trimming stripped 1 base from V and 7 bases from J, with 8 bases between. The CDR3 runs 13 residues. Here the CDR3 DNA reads TGTGCCAGCAGTTTAGAACGAGGGCAGCCCCAGCATTTT. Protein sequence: CASSLERGQPQHF.

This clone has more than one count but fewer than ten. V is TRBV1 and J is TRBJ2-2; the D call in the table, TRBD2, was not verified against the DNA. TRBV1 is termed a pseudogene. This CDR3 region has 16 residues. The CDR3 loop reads CTSSQGERENTGELFF. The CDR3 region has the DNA TGCACCAGCAGCCAAGGGGAACGGGAGAACACCGGGGAGCTGTTTTTT.

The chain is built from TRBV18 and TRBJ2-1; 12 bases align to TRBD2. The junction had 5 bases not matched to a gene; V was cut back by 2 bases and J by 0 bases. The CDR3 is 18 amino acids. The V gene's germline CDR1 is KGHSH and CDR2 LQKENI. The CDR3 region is CASSPAGLAGHSYNEQFF. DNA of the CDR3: TGTGCCAGCTCACCAGCGGGACTAGCGGGCCACTCCTACAATGAGCAGTTCTTC.

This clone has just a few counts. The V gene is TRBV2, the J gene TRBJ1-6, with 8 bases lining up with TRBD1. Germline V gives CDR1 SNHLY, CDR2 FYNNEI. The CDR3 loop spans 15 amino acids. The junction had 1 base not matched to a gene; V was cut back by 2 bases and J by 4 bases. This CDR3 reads CASSERTGYNSPLHF. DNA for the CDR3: TGTGCCAGCAGTGAACGGACAGGGTATAATTCACCCCTCCACTTT.